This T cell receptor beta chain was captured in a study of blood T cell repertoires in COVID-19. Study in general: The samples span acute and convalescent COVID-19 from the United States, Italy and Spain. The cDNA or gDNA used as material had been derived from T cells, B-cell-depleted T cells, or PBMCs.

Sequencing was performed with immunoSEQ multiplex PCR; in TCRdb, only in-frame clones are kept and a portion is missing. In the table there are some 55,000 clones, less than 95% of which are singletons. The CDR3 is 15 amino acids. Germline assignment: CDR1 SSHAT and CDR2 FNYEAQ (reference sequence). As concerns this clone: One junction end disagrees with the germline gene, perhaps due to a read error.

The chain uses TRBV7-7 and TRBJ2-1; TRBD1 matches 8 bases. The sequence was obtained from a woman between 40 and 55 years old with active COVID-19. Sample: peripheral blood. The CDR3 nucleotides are TGTGCTAGCAGCTTAAGACAGGGGCGTTACAATGAGCAGTTCTTC. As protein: CASSLRQGRYNEQFF.